One and the same sample provided the 32 T cell receptor beta chains below, sequenced in a study of T-cell reconstitution after alpha-beta-depleted transplantation in children (dated by TCRdb to 2015 to 2016). Library preparation was by PCR. The listed sequencing device is Illumina HiSeq 2500. To normalize quantification of the TCRbeta repertoire, the TCR libraries were built with molecular barcoding that relied on unique molecular identifiers. TCRdb applied fastp at Q25 and MiXCR to the public reads, then kept only in-frame beta chains. Identical CDR3 proteins give one entry, which carries the most common genes and DNA. Within this sample are 260,000 or so distinct CDR3 sequences, with approximately 12% of them counted one time only. In total, the top ten clones hold approximately 2.9% of the sample. Sequencing used PBMCs from the stem cell graft donor, obtained from the stem cell graft. Source of these receptors: a human donor who donated a stem cell graft to a child with acute lymphoblastic leukemia.

This rearrangement joins TRBV12-3 or TRBV12-4 to TRBJ2-1; D is tentatively TRBD1 or TRBD2 (8 bases each). The CDR3 spans 16 residues. Trimming removed 5 bases at V and 4 bases at J, with 18 bases between. CDR3 sequence: CASSPRGGTGYNEQFF. The CDR3, as DNA: TGTGCCAGCAGTCCCCGGGGGGGGACAGGATACAATGAGCAGTTCTTC.

The chain is built from TRBV7-3 and TRBJ1-2; 10 bases are shared with TRBD1. Germline CDR1 SGHTA, CDR2 FQGTGA. J lost 7 bases, V lost 5 bases, and 4 bases had no gene match. This CDR3 is built from 13 residues. CDR3 loop: CASSPTGGLGYTF. The DNA of the CDR3 is TGTGCCAGCAGCCCGACAGGGGGCCTTGGCTACACCTTC.

This clonotype was detected ten times or more. The genes are TRBV7-9 and TRBJ2-2; 8 nucleotides align to TRBD2. Germline V gene sequence: CDR1 SEHNR, CDR2 FQNEAQ (reference sequence). CDR3 length: 17 residues. V was clipped by 5 bases and J by 3 bases; unmatched bases: 11. The CDR3 DNA is TGTGCCAGCAGCCCTGGGGGTAGCGGGAAGTACACCGGGGAGCTGTTTTTT. Translated, it gives CASSPGGSGKYTGELFF.

This clonotype was detected ten times or more. The V gene is TRBV25-1, the J gene TRBJ1-2, with 10 positions matching TRBD1. The V gene end was trimmed by 10 bases and the J gene end by 2 bases; junction bases not matched to a gene: 4. This CDR3 contains 13 residues. Per the germline V gene, CDR1 is MGHDK and CDR2 is SYGVNS. CDR3 amino acids: CATGTGVNYGYTF. Here the CDR3 DNA reads TGTGCCACGGGGACAGGGGTGAACTATGGCTACACCTTC.

This clonotype was recorded at least ten times. The J gene is TRBJ2-5, the V gene TRBV5-1, with D perhaps TRBD1 (5 bases). The CDR3 spans 14 residues. Trimming cost V 1 base and J 7 bases, with 14 bases left between them. Germline assignment: CDR1 SGHRS and CDR2 YFSETQ. CDR3 loop: CASSLSQGDGTQYF. CDR3 in DNA: TGCGCCAGCAGCTTGTCCCAGGGCGATGGGACCCAGTACTTC.

This clonotype was observed many times. The chain has TRBV2 and TRBJ2-7; D is ambiguous. The CDR3 spans 15 residues. Trimming removed 3 bases from V and 2 bases from J, with 14 bases in between. The V gene's germline CDR1 is SNHLY and CDR2 FYNNEI. The CDR3 loop reads CASSDLGIKPYEQYF. Here the CDR3 DNA reads TGTGCCAGCAGTGATTTGGGGATAAAACCCTACGAGCAGTACTTC.

This clonotype has just a few counts. The chain is built from TRBV6-4 and TRBJ2-1, with D perhaps matching TRBD1 (5 bases). This CDR3 region has 13 residues. Trimming pared 0 bases from V and 9 bases from J, leaving 9 bases between. The germline V gene has CDR1 MRHNA and CDR2 SNTAGT. CDR3 DNA sequence: TGTGCCAGCAGTGACTCACGGACAACTGAGCAGTTCTTC. Translation gives CASSDSRTTEQFF.

This clonotype was counted at least ten times. The V and J genes are TRBV20-1 and TRBJ2-1; 7 bases align to TRBD1. The V segment lost 5 bases and the J segment 9 bases; nucleotides outside the gene matches: 10. CDR3 length equals 13 residues. Germline CDR1 DFQATT, CDR2 SNEGSKA (reference sequence). The DNA of the CDR3 is TGCAGTGCTCCCGCCCGACAGGGCCCTGAGCAGTTCTTC. Translation gives CSAPARQGPEQFF.

This clonotype was observed many times. The chain is built from TRBV7-3 and TRBJ2-7, with D perhaps matching TRBD2 (5 bases). Trimming left V 0 bases short and J 0 bases short, with 12 bases between. The CDR3 has 16 amino acids. CDR1 SGHTA and CDR2 FQGTGA come from the germline V gene. The CDR3 bases are TGTGCCAGCAGCTTAACGATGACTACCGTCTCCTACGAGCAGTACTTC. As protein: CASSLTMTTVSYEQYF.

This clonotype was seen a handful of times. The chain combines TRBV12-3 or TRBV12-4 with TRBJ1-2, with D unclear. The CDR3 runs to 15 residues. V was shortened by 6 bases and J by 8 bases, with 22 bases between the two germline ends. This CDR3 reads CASSLGRSHVGGYTF. CDR3 DNA: TGTGCCAGCAGCCTCGGGAGGTCCCACGTTGGCGGCTACACCTTC.

This clonotype has at least ten counts. One junction end does not reproduce the germline sequence, and a read error may be involved. The rearrangement uses TRBV12-3 or TRBV12-4 and TRBJ2-5; D perhaps matches TRBD1 (6 bases). The CDR3 is made up of 15 amino acids. CDR3 in amino acids: CASSLDRTYWETQYF. CDR3 bases: TGTGCCAGCAGCTTAGACAGGACATACTGGGAGACCCAGTACTTC.

On this clonotype itself: A read error may be the cause here, since a much bigger clone is one base away. This chain links TRBV3-1 with TRBJ2-7; 10 nucleotides align to TRBD2. CDR3 size: 15 residues. The V segment lost 0 bases and the J segment 9 bases; nucleotides outside the gene matches: 8. The germline gives CDR1 LGHDT, CDR2 YNNKEL (reference sequence). CDR3 residues: CASSQEASGRAGQYF. The CDR3 DNA sequence: TGTGCCAGCAGCCAAGAAGCGAGCGGGAGGGCCGGGCAGTACTTC.

The gene calls are TRBV5-1 and TRBJ2-2; D uncertain. CDR1 is SGHRS, CDR2 YFSETQ, per germline. The length of the CDR3 is 15 residues. Trimming removed 0 bases at V and 4 bases at J, with 10 bases between. The CDR3 nucleotides read TGCGCCAGCAGCTTGGCTCCAGGATTCACCGGGGAGCTGTTTTTT. The encoded protein is CASSLAPGFTGELFF.

This clonotype was observed many times. The chain employs TRBV9 and TRBJ2-7; TRBD1 is a possible D gene (6 bases). The germline V gene has CDR1 SGDLS and CDR2 YYNGEE. Deletions cut 3 bases from V and 3 bases from J, with 10 bases between. The CDR3 spans 13 residues. DNA of the CDR3: TGTGCCAGCAGCGCCTCGGACAGCTACGAGCAGTACTTC. This sequence encodes CASSASDSYEQYF.

Concerning this clonotype: With a much larger clone just one base away, this may be a read error. V is TRBV6-5 and J is TRBJ2-3; TRBD2 agrees at 9 bases. Per germline, CDR1 MNHEY and CDR2 SVGAGI. The CDR3 totals 17 residues. The ends lost 6 bases at V and 4 bases at J; junction bases unmatched: 14. CDR3 in DNA: TGTGCCAGCAGCTATCGCCGGGGAGCGGGAGGCCCAGATACGCAGTATTTT. Its translation is CASSYRRGAGGPDTQYF.

This clonotype was found many times. The genes are TRBV20-1 and TRBJ1-3; tentative D call: TRBD1 (5 bases). The CDR3 spans 14 residues. Germline V lookup: CDR1 DFQATT, CDR2 SNEGSKA (reference sequence). For the CDR3, the DNA is TGCAGCATCTTCTCCGGGACGGCTGGAAACACCATATATTTT. Its protein is CSIFSGTAGNTIYF.

This clonotype was seen repeatedly, ten times or more. The CDR3 nucleotides read TGTGCCAGCAGTCCTGGACAGGGAGATTACGAGCAGTACTTC. Its protein product is CASSPGQGDYEQYF. The V gene is TRBV7-8, the J gene TRBJ2-7; 8 positions agree with TRBD1. The CDR3 totals 14 residues. Per the germline V gene, CDR1 is SGHVS and CDR2 is FQNEAQ. V gave up 6 bases and J gave up 4 bases; unmatched junction bases: 8.

This clonotype was picked up many times. V usage is TRBV5-6 and J usage is TRBJ1-2; 9 bases fit TRBD1. V shed 5 bases and J 3 bases; nucleotides not matched to a gene: 5. The CDR3 is 14 amino acids. The germline V gene encodes CDR1 SGHDT and CDR2 YYEEEE. CDR3 bases: TGTGCCAGCAGTTGGGGGGACAGGGACTATGGCTACACCTTC. Protein: CASSWGDRDYGYTF.

This clonotype was seen repeatedly, ten times or more. V is TRBV11-2 and J is TRBJ2-7, with D possibly TRBD1 on 7 matching bases. Per the germline V gene, CDR1 is SGHAT and CDR2 is FQNNGV. V was clipped by 5 bases and J by 2 bases, with 16 bases between them. The CDR3 length is 15 residues. As DNA, the CDR3 is TGTGCCAGCAGCACCAGCAGGGGGGCAGCCTACGAGCAGTACTTC. It yields the protein CASSTSRGAAYEQYF.

This clonotype was found many times. The rearrangement joins TRBV5-6 to TRBJ1-4; TRBD1 is a possible D gene (5 bases). V lost 4 bases and J lost 0, with 10 bases in between. The CDR3 consists of 15 residues. The V gene's germline CDR1 is SGHDT and CDR2 YYEEEE. The CDR3 DNA follows: TGTGCCAGCAGCGGGGGACCGACAACTAATGAAAAACTGTTTTTT. This gives the protein CASSGGPTTNEKLFF.

The table lists this clonotype with many counts. The chain links TRBV5-1 to TRBJ1-1; perhaps TRBD1 as D (5 bases). There are 16 residues in the CDR3. The V end lost 3 bases, the J end lost 0 bases, and 15 bases lay between the germline ends. Germline lookup yields CDR1 SGHRS and CDR2 YFSETQ. This chain's CDR3 is CASSSGRGGVNTEAFF. CDR3 coding DNA: TGCGCCAGCAGCTCGGGACGGGGAGGAGTGAACACTGAAGCTTTCTTT.

J is TRBJ1-5 and V is TRBV3-1, with a weak D call TRBD1 (6 bases). CDR1 is LGHDT and CDR2 is YNNKEL in the germline V gene (reference sequence). The V end was cut by 0 bases, the J end by 2 bases, with 8 bases between. CDR3 length equals 15 residues. DNA for the CDR3: TGTGCCAGCAGCCAAGACCACAGGGGCAATCAGCCCCAGCATTTT. Protein sequence: CASSQDHRGNQPQHF.

This chain links TRBV20-1 with TRBJ2-7; 8 bases fit TRBD2. This CDR3 is 13 amino acids long. V was pared by 3 bases and J by 5 bases, with 6 bases of the junction left unmatched. Germline-derived CDR1 and CDR2 are DFQATT and SNEGSKA (reference sequence). CDR3 in DNA: TGCAGTGCTAGTTGGCGGGGGGACGACGAGCAGTACTTC. Translated, it gives CSASWRGDDEQYF.

This clonotype was detected many times. V is TRBV27 and J is TRBJ2-2, with TRBD2 as a possible D gene (6 bases). Deletions cut 3 bases from V and 6 bases from J, with 11 bases between. The V gene's germline CDR1 is MNHEY and CDR2 SMNVEV (reference sequence). This CDR3 has 14 residues. The CDR3 bases are TGTGCCAGCAGTTTGGGGGGTCTCGCCGGGGAGCTGTTTTTT. This sequence encodes CASSLGGLAGELFF.

This clonotype appeared many times. The CDR3 region is CASSQDPGPSNEKLFF. The DNA of the CDR3 is TGTGCCAGCAGCCAAGATCCAGGGCCGAGTAATGAAAAACTGTTTTTT. This rearrangement joins TRBV4-2 to TRBJ1-4, with a weak D call TRBD1 (5 bases). Trimming shortened V by 0 bases and J by 4 bases, and 12 bases separated the two germline ends. The germline V gene encodes CDR1 LGHNA and CDR2 YNFKEQ. This CDR3 region has 16 residues.

The rearrangement links TRBV5-1 to TRBJ1-1, with D perhaps TRBD1 (5 bases). This CDR3 is 13 amino acids long. Trimming removed 0 bases from V and 4 bases from J, with 7 bases in between. Germline lookup yields CDR1 SGHRS and CDR2 YFSETQ. The CDR3 reads CASSLEGFTEAFF. CDR3 nucleotides: TGCGCCAGCAGCTTGGAGGGGTTCACTGAAGCTTTCTTT.

This clonotype was seen ten or more times. The chain joins TRBV6-5 to TRBJ1-5; 11 nucleotides match TRBD1. After removal of 0 bases from V and 4 bases from J, the junction contained 5 bases not matched to a gene. Per the germline V gene, CDR1 is MNHEY and CDR2 is SVGAGI. CDR3 length: 17 amino acids. The CDR3 loop is CASSYSGQGAWNQPQHF. The CDR3 DNA reads TGTGCCAGCAGTTACTCAGGACAGGGGGCCTGGAATCAGCCCCAGCATTTT.

This clonotype was observed at least ten times. The chain employs TRBV5-6 and TRBJ1-6, with 7 bases identical to TRBD1. Per the germline V gene, CDR1 is SGHDT and CDR2 is YYEEEE. The CDR3 has 14 amino acids. V lost 4 bases to trimming and J lost 10 bases; unmatched junction nucleotides: 8. CDR3 protein: CASSPRQGGSPLHF. The CDR3 DNA is TGTGCCAGCAGCCCCCGACAGGGAGGCTCACCCCTCCACTTT.

This clonotype was observed many times. The J gene is TRBJ1-2, the V gene TRBV27, with 7 nucleotides matching TRBD1. J gave up 1 base and V 1 base, and 6 bases lay outside the gene matches. This CDR3 is built from 16 residues. Looked up from germline, CDR1 is MNHEY and CDR2 is SMNVEV (reference sequence). For the CDR3, the DNA is TGTGCCAGCAGTTTATTATATGCAGGGGGTAACTATGGCTACACCTTC. Its translation is CASSLLYAGGNYGYTF.

This clonotype was detected many times. This rearrangement joins TRBV7-2 to TRBJ1-1, with D unclear. V was clipped by 2 bases and J by 3 bases, with 4 bases between them. Germline lookup yields CDR1 SGHTA and CDR2 FQGNSA. The CDR3 is 12 amino acids. The DNA of the CDR3 is TGTGCCAGCAGCTTACAGCACACTGAAGCTTTCTTT. It encodes CASSLQHTEAFF. Full variable domain (missing parts from reference TRBV7-2 and TRBJ1-1): GAGVSQSPSNKVTEKGKDVELRCDPISGHTALYWYRQSLGQGLEFLIYFQGNSAPDKSGLPSDRFSAERTGGSVSTLTIQRTQQEDSAVYLCASSLQHTEAFFGQGTRLTVV.

This clonotype was seen at least ten times. The chain uses TRBV12-3 or TRBV12-4 and TRBJ1-6, with D tentatively TRBD1 (6 bases). The CDR3 contains 13 residues. V was cut by 6 bases and J by 5 bases, with 8 bases left in between. The CDR3 coding sequence is TGTGCCAGCAGGGACAGCGATAATTCACCCCTCCACTTT. It encodes CASRDSDNSPLHF.

There are many counts of this clonotype. CDR3 sequence (DNA): TGTGCCAGCACCACCTCATCGGGGTACCAAGAGACCCAGTACTTC. This translates into CASTTSSGYQETQYF. The chain uses TRBV6-1 and TRBJ2-5; the D gene is possibly TRBD2 (5 bases). Germline lookup yields CDR1 MNHNS and CDR2 SASEGT. V was cut by 7 bases and J by 0 bases, with 15 bases left in between. The CDR3 is 15 residues long.